The 29 T cell receptor beta chains reported below all come from one sample, sequenced in a study of CD8+ T cells in alopecia areata. Extraction of RNA preceded its reverse transcription into cDNA, which served as the sequencing template. Profiling relied on immunoSEQ multiplex PCR, and the TCRdb table lists in-frame clones only, not all of them. The repertoire consists of approximately 210,000 clones, with less than 50% occurring once and the leading ten covering over 2%. The treatment is: oral pan-JAK inhibitor, 5-10 mg twice daily. The material was CD4+ T cells sorted from blood, obtained around week 36, from a patient treated with tofacitinib. All receptors come from a human donor with alopecia areata.

This chain joins TRBV6-6 and TRBJ1-2, with TRBD1 matching 7 bases. Per the germline V gene, CDR1 is MNHNY and CDR2 is SVGAGI (reference sequence). V lost 6 bases and J lost 1; bases outside the gene matches: 5. This CDR3 is built from 14 residues. CDR3 region: CASSEGQSNYGYTF. The DNA for the CDR3 is TGTGCCAGCAGCGAGGGACAGAGTAACTATGGCTACACCTTC.

At least ten counts were recorded for this clone. Other DNA sequences in this sample translate to the same CDR3. The chain has TRBV14 and TRBJ1-2, with D hard to call. CDR3 length: 15 residues. Germline values: CDR1 SGHDN, CDR2 FVKESK. Trimming took 0 bases from V and 2 from J, leaving 10 bases between them. CDR3 sequence (DNA): TGTGCCAGCAGCCAAGAAGTTGCGGCAAACTATGGCTACACCTTC. Translating it yields CASSQEVAANYGYTF.

The rearrangement links TRBV30 to TRBJ1-5, with TRBD1 as a possible D gene (5 bases). The CDR3 length is 14 residues. CDR1 and CDR2 (germline): GTSNPN, SVGIG (reference sequence). V was pared by 3 bases and J by 6 bases, with 15 bases between. CDR3 sequence (DNA): TGTGCCTGGAGCCTAAGGGCAGGGTCTCAGCCCCAGCATTTT. Translated: CAWSLRAGSQPQHF.

The chain has TRBV30 and TRBJ2-2; D not certain. CDR1 is GTSNPN and CDR2 is SVGIG in the germline V gene (reference sequence). Trimming cost V 1 base and J 5 bases, with 14 bases left between them. This CDR3 region has 15 residues. CDR3 bases: TGTGCCTGGAGTGGCGGTCTAGGCAAGACCGGGGAGCTGTTTTTT. Its protein product is CAWSGGLGKTGELFF.

The chain links TRBV14 to TRBJ2-2; the match to TRBD1 covers 7 bases. Trimming removed 6 bases from V and 5 bases from J; junction bases left unmatched: 18. The CDR3 is made up of 18 amino acids. Per germline, CDR1 SGHDN and CDR2 FVKESK. CDR3 sequence: CASSPRAGTAMGTGELFF. The CDR3 bases are TGTGCCAGCAGTCCCCGAGCCGGGACAGCTATGGGGACCGGGGAGCTGTTTTTT.

The chain links TRBV29-1 to TRBJ1-1, with D hard to call. This CDR3 has 11 residues. Trimming left V 7 bases short and J 3 bases short, with 9 bases between. From germline, CDR1 is SQVTM and CDR2 ANQGSEA. The CDR3 sequence is CSADLYTEAFF. CDR3 nucleotide sequence: TGCAGCGCCGACCTTTACACTGAAGCTTTCTTT.

This clone was seen a few times. The genes are TRBV7-9 and TRBJ1-2; TRBD1 aligns across 9 bases. The CDR3 runs to 14 residues. Germline trimming cut 4 bases from V and 12 bases from J; bases unmatched to any gene: 12. CDR1 is SEHNR and CDR2 is FQNEAQ in the germline V gene (reference sequence). The CDR3 loop reads CASSSSGTGKPNTF. The CDR3, as DNA: TGTGCCAGCAGCTCCTCCGGGACAGGGAAGCCCAACACCTTC.

The chain couples TRBV6-5 to TRBJ2-6; D call uncertain. V lost 0 bases, J lost 1 base, and 7 bases lay in between. CDR3 size: 16 residues. Germline assignment: CDR1 MNHEY and CDR2 SVGAGI. The CDR3 coding sequence is TGTGCCAGCAGTTACTCACCTATTTCTGGGGCCAACGTCCTGACTTTC. It specifies CASSYSPISGANVLTF.

The chain combines TRBV29-1 with TRBJ2-7; D call uncertain. The CDR3 is made up of 11 amino acids. Germline-derived CDR1 and CDR2 are SQVTM and ANQGSEA. Trimming stripped 6 bases from V and 3 bases from J, with 9 bases between. CDR3 protein: CSVDRNYEQYF. The CDR3 region has the DNA TGCAGCGTGGACCGCAACTACGAGCAGTACTTC.

The chain recombines TRBV28 with TRBJ2-5; TRBD1 or TRBD2 may be the D gene (5 bases each). Germline V gene sequence: CDR1 MDHEN, CDR2 SYDVKM. The ends were cut back, 8 bases at V and 0 bases at J, with 16 bases in the middle. The CDR3 loop spans 15 amino acids. For the CDR3, the DNA is TGTGCCAGCTCCCCACGAGGGGTGTACCAAGAGACCCAGTACTTC. Translating gives CASSPRGVYQETQYF.

Regarding this clone: The conserved closing phenylalanine or tryptophan is absent in this CDR3, likely reflecting a read error. The DNA is omitted, as the CDR3 cannot be located on it reliably, and the CDR3 follows TCRdb's listing. The genes are TRBV29-1 and TRBJ1-2. Germline loops: CDR1 SQVTM, CDR2 ANQGSEA. 11 amino acids form the CDR3, both terminal residues included. CDR3 in amino acids: CSVEGTDELTI.

This clone turned up a few times. This chain connects TRBV27 to TRBJ2-1, with D possibly TRBD2 on 6 matching bases. Germline CDR1 and CDR2: MNHEY and SMNVEV (reference sequence). V lost 8 bases, J lost 4 bases, and 9 bases lay in between. CDR3 length equals 12 residues. The CDR3 sequence is CASWEVYNEQFF. In DNA, the CDR3 is TGTGCCAGCTGGGAGGTTTACAATGAGCAGTTCTTC.

The chain joins TRBV7-2 to TRBJ2-7, with D possibly matching TRBD2 (6 bases). V lost 4 bases and J lost 6, with 10 bases in between. This CDR3 contains 12 residues. In germline, CDR1 is SGHTA, CDR2 FQGNSA. CDR3 in DNA: TGTGCCAGCAGCTCCTCCGGGGGCGAGCAGTACTTC. Its protein product is CASSSSGGEQYF.

The table lists this clone with a count of one. V gene TRBV5-1 combines with J gene TRBJ2-3; 8 bases are a match to TRBD2. Germline V CDR1 and CDR2: SGHRS, YFSETQ. J was trimmed by 7 bases and V by 0 bases; bases with no gene match: 7. The CDR3 contains 15 residues. The DNA for the CDR3 is TGCGCCAGCAGCTTGGAAGGGACTAGAAGGCATACGCAGTATTTT. It codes for CASSLEGTRRHTQYF.

The rearrangement links TRBV14 to TRBJ2-3, with unresolved D. With 3 bases removed from V and 6 bases from J, the gap between germline ends came to 10 bases. CDR1 and CDR2 (germline): SGHDN, FVKESK. The CDR3 contains 13 residues. CDR3 amino acids: CASSHGRRDTQYF. CDR3 nucleotides: TGTGCCAGCAGCCACGGGCGACGGGATACGCAGTATTTT.

This clone came up once. The chain carries TRBV4-3 and TRBJ2-3; 7 bases are a match to TRBD2. The germline V gene encodes CDR1 LGHNA and CDR2 YSLEER. The trim removed 4 bases at V and 3 bases at J, leaving 10 bases unmatched. The CDR3 sequence is 16 residues long. The CDR3 here is CASSPTGGSSTDTQYF. CDR3 in DNA: TGCGCCAGCAGCCCCACGGGCGGGAGTAGTACAGATACGCAGTATTTT.

The rearrangement uses TRBV6-1 and TRBJ1-1, with unresolved D. CDR3 length: 13 residues. The germline V gene has CDR1 MNHNS and CDR2 SASEGT. Trimming took 3 bases from V and 1 from J, leaving 6 bases between them. Here the CDR3 DNA reads TGTGCCAGCAGTGATGTTGGGAACACTGAAGCTTTCTTT. Translation gives CASSDVGNTEAFF.

The V call is TRBV11-2, the J call TRBJ2-5; TRBD2 matches at 10 bases. The junction had 6 bases not matched to a gene; V was cut back by 5 bases and J by 9 bases. This CDR3 spans 13 amino acids. The germline V gene has CDR1 SGHAT and CDR2 FQNNGV. CDR3 DNA: TGTGCCAGCAGCCTTGGACTAGCGGCACCCCAGTACTTC. This translates into CASSLGLAAPQYF.

V and J are TRBV4-1 and TRBJ1-2, with D hard to call. Germline lookup yields CDR1 MGHRA and CDR2 YSYEKL. The CDR3 has 13 residues. The V end was cut by 2 bases, the J end by 6 bases, with 10 bases between. The CDR3 loop is CASSQLRKNGYTF. CDR3 bases: TGCGCCAGCAGCCAACTTCGGAAGAATGGCTACACCTTC.

This chain links TRBV2 with TRBJ2-3, with TRBD2 matching over 7 bases. V lost 6 bases to trimming and J lost 0 bases; unmatched junction nucleotides: 6. CDR3 length: 15 residues. Per the germline V gene, CDR1 is SNHLY and CDR2 is FYNNEI. In DNA, the CDR3 is TGTGCCAGCAGCGTTCGGGAGGTTAGCACAGATACGCAGTATTTT. Its protein product is CASSVREVSTDTQYF.

This clone was observed a few times. The chain links TRBV29-1 to TRBJ2-3; 10 bases are a match to TRBD1. Germline-derived CDR1 and CDR2 are SQVTM and ANQGSEA. J was trimmed by 1 base and V by 6 bases; bases with no gene match: 4. CDR3 length: 14 residues. The chain's CDR3 is CSVRDRGGTDTQYF. The DNA for the CDR3 is TGCAGCGTAAGGGACAGGGGAGGCACAGATACGCAGTATTTT.

The chain links TRBV30 to TRBJ1-2; the match to TRBD1 covers 7 bases. The CDR3 has 13 amino acids. The V gene's germline CDR1 is GTSNPN and CDR2 SVGIG (reference sequence). The V segment lost 5 bases and the J segment 5 bases; nucleotides outside the gene matches: 8. For the CDR3, the DNA is TGTGCCTGGGGTGGCAGGGGGTCGTATGGCTACACCTTC. It yields the protein CAWGGRGSYGYTF.

The CDR3, as DNA: TGTGCCAGCAGCTCACCTGGAAACACCATATATTTT. Translated, it gives CASSSPGNTIYF. This chain connects TRBV5-6 to TRBJ1-3, with no clear D. Per germline, CDR1 SGHDT and CDR2 YYEEEE. V lost 3 bases, J lost 2 bases, and 3 bases lay in between. This CDR3 is built from 12 residues.

The sample holds a few counts of this clone. The chain combines TRBV29-1 with TRBJ2-3; the D gene is possibly TRBD1 (5 bases). Trimming pared 7 bases from V and 3 bases from J, leaving 17 bases between. This CDR3 has 14 residues. Germline CDR1 is SQVTM and CDR2 is ANQGSEA. The CDR3 coding sequence is TGCAGCGGGGGCCACTCCGCCCTGACAGATACGCAGTATTTT. Protein: CSGGHSALTDTQYF.

This clone came up a few times. The chain carries TRBV14 and TRBJ2-3, with 9 bases fitting TRBD2. V dropped 4 bases and J dropped 2; count of bases not matched to a gene: 10. Germline V gene sequence: CDR1 SGHDN, CDR2 FVKESK. The CDR3 totals 17 residues. CDR3 sequence: CASSRREGLRYTDTQYF. The CDR3, as DNA: TGTGCCAGCAGCCGGCGGGAGGGCCTCCGGTACACAGATACGCAGTATTTT.

DNA of the CDR3: TGCAGCGTGCTTACATATGCTGGGGCCAACGTCCTGACTTTC. This translates into CSVLTYAGANVLTF. The chain has TRBV29-1 and TRBJ2-6; D gene ambiguous. There are 14 residues in the CDR3. Germline CDR1 reads SQVTM; CDR2 reads ANQGSEA. Trimming pared 6 bases from V and 2 bases from J, leaving 11 bases between. The full variable domain, in which reference TRBV29-1 and TRBJ2-6 provide the parts outside the CDR3, is SAVISQKPSRDICQRGTSLTIQCQVDSQVTMMFWYRQQPGQSLTLIATANQGSEATYESGFVIDKFPISRPNLTFSTLTVSNMSPEDSSIYLCSVLTYAGANVLTFGAGSRLTVL.

The V call is TRBV27, the J call TRBJ2-7, with TRBD2 matching over 10 bases. Germline CDR1 and CDR2: MNHEY and SMNVEV (reference sequence). The CDR3 is 17 residues long. Trimming removed 5 bases from V and 4 bases from J; junction bases left unmatched: 14. CDR3 protein: CASSSSDTSGVIYEQYF. The CDR3 coding sequence is TGTGCCAGCAGTAGCTCGGACACTAGCGGGGTTATTTACGAGCAGTACTTC.

A few counts support this clone. This chain connects TRBV5-1 to TRBJ2-2, with 7 bases lining up with TRBD2. Germline V gene data show CDR1 as SGHRS and CDR2 as YFSETQ. The CDR3 length is 14 residues. The V segment lost 5 bases and the J segment 5 bases; nucleotides outside the gene matches: 6. The CDR3 DNA reads TGCGCCAGCAGACGCGGGAGCGAAACCGGGGAGCTGTTTTTT. This sequence encodes CASRRGSETGELFF.

The chain employs TRBV30 and TRBJ1-6; TRBD1 matches at 7 bases. This CDR3 is built from 13 residues. Germline CDR1 and CDR2: GTSNPN and SVGIG (reference sequence). Germline trimming cut 5 bases from V and 5 bases from J; bases unmatched to any gene: 3. CDR3: CAWDRVNNSPLHF. In nucleotides, the CDR3 is TGTGCCTGGGACAGGGTGAATAATTCACCCCTCCACTTT.